This T cell receptor beta chain was sequenced in a study of T-cell reconstitution after alpha-beta-depleted transplantation in children. Study-wide findings and caveats: At the one-year point after transplant, T-cell counts and TCRbeta diversity were found to come mostly from T cells that had been newly produced. Surviving recipient T cells and thymic progenitors underlay high day-60 TCRbeta diversity in some patients.

TCRbeta library construction was performed incorporating unique molecular identifiers. MiXCR, applied by TCRdb to the PCR reads, yields one record per CDR3 protein. The repertoire has around 490,000 distinct CDR3 sequences, about 10% of them found once; the top ten carry roughly 15%. Germline V gives CDR1 LGHNA, CDR2 YSLEER. The J segment lost 6 bases and the V segment lost 3 bases, leaving 8 bases of the junction unmatched. This CDR3 has 15 residues. In regard to this clonotype: The antigen is undetermined.

The chain combines TRBV4-3 with TRBJ1-1; TRBD1 aligns across 9 bases. This receptor was taken from a female patient aged 2-15 years who had a stem cell transplant for aplastic anemia, so the T cells may come from the graft donor. Sequences were derived from PBMCs, mostly from graft donor cells, sampled 180 days after TCRalphabeta/CD19-depleted stem cell transplant. The CDR3 sequence: CASSHPGTGSAEAFF. The CDR3 DNA sequence: TGCGCCAGCAGCCATCCCGGGACAGGGTCCGCTGAAGCTTTCTTT.